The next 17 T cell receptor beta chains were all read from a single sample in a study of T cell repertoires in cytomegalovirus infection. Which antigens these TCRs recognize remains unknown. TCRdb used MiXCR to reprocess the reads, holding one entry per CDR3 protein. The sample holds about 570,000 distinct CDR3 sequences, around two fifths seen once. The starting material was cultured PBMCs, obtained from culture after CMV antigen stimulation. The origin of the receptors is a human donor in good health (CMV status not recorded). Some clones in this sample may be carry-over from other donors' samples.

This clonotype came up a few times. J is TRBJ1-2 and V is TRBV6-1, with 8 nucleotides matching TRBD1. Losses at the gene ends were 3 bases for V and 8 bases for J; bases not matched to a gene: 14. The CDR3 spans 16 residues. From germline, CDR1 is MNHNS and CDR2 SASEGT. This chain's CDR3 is CASSDGTGLRFLGYTF. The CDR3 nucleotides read TGTGCCAGCAGTGATGGGACAGGACTTCGCTTTTTGGGCTACACCTTC.

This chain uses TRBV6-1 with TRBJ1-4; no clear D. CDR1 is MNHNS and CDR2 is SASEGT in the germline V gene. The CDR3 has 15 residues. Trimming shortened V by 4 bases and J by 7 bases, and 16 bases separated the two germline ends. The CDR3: CASSGVRGLVEKLFF. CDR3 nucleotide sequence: TGTGCCAGCAGTGGGGTACGAGGATTAGTTGAAAAACTGTTTTTT.

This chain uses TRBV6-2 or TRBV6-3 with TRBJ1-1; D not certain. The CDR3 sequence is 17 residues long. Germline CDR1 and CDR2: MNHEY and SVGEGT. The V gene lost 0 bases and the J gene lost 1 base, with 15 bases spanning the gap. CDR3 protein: CASSYSMTSPWNTEAFF. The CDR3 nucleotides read TGTGCCAGCAGTTACTCGATGACCTCACCTTGGAACACTGAAGCTTTCTTT.

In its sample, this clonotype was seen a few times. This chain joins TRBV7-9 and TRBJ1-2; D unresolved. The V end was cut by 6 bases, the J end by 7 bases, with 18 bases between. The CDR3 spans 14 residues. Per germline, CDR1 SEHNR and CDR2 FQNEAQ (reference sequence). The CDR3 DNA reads TGTGCCAGCAGGATGCCCAGTGCTAGCCCTGGCTACACCTTC. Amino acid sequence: CASRMPSASPGYTF. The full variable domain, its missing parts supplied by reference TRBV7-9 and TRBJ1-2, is DTGVSQNPRHKITKRGQNVTFRCDPISEHNRLYWYRQTLGQGPEFLTYFQNEAQLEKSRLLSDRFSAERPKGSFSTLEIQRTEQGDSAMYLCASRMPSASPGYTFGSGTRLTVV.

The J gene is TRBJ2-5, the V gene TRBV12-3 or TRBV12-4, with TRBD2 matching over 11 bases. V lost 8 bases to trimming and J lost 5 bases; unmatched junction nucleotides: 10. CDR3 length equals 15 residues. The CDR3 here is CASGLAGGGGETQYF. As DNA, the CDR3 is TGTGCCAGCGGTCTAGCGGGAGGAGGGGGGGAGACCCAGTACTTC.

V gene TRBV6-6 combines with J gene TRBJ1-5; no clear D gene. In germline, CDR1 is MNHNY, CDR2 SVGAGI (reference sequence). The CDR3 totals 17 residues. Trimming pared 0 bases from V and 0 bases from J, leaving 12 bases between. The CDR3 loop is CASSYSTGGYSNQPQHF. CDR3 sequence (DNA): TGTGCCAGCAGTTACTCGACGGGCGGATATAGCAATCAGCCCCAGCATTTT.

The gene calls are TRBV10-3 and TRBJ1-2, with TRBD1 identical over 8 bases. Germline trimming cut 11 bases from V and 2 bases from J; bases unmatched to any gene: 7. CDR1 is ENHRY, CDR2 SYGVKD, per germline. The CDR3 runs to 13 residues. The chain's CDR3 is CASTGGPNYGYTF. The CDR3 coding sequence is TGTGCCTCAACAGGGGGGCCAAACTATGGCTACACCTTC.

The CDR3 bases are TGCGCCACCAAGGGACAGGGGGCGTCCACTGAAGCTTTCTTT. It yields the protein CATKGQGASTEAFF. The genes are TRBV5-1 and TRBJ1-1; 12 bases match TRBD1. In germline, CDR1 is SGHRS, CDR2 YFSETQ. CDR3 length: 14 amino acids. V lost 9 bases to trimming and J lost 4 bases; unmatched junction nucleotides: 7. The variable domain in full, with the rest retrieved from reference TRBV5-1 and TRBJ1-1, is KAGVTQTPRYLIKTRGQQVTLSCSPISGHRSVSWYQQTPGQGLQFLFEYFSETQRNKGNFPGRFSGRQFSNSRSEMNVSTLELGDSALYLCATKGQGASTEAFFGQGTRLTVV.

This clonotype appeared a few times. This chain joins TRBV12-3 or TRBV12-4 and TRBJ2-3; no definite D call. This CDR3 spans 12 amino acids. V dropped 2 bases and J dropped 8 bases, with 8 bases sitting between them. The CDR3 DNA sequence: TGTGCCAGCAGTTTACGGTCAGCTACGCAGTATTTT. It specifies CASSLRSATQYF.

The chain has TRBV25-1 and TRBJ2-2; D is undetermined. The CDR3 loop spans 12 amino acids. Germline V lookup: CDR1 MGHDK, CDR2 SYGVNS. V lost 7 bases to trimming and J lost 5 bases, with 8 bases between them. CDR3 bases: TGTGCCAGCACGTGGGGAACCGGGGAGCTGTTTTTT. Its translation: CASTWGTGELFF.

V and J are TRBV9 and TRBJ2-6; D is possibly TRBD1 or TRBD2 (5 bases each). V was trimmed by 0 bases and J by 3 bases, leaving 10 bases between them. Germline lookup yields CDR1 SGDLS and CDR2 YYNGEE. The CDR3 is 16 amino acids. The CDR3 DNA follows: TGTGCCAGCAGCGTAGGAGGGGTCGGTGGGGCCAACGTCCTGACTTTC. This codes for CASSVGGVGGANVLTF.

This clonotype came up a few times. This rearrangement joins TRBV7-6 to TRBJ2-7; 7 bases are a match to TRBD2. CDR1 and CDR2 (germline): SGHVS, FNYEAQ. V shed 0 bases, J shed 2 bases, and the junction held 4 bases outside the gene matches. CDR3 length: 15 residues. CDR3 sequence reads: CASSLASGLTYEQYF. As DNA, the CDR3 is TGTGCCAGCAGCTTAGCCTCGGGACTAACCTACGAGCAGTACTTC.

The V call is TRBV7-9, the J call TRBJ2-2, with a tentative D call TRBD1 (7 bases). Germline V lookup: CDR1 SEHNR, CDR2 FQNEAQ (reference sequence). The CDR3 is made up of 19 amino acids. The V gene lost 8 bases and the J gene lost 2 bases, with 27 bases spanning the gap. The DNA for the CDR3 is TGTGCCAGCCGAGGGGGGCTGGCAGGGGGAACGGGAAACACCGGGGAGCTGTTTTTT. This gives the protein CASRGGLAGGTGNTGELFF.

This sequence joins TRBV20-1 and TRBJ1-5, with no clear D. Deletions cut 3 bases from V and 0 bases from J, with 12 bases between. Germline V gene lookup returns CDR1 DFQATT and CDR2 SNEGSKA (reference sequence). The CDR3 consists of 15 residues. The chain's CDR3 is CSASPPLYSNQPQHF. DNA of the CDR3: TGCAGTGCTAGTCCCCCGCTTTATAGCAATCAGCCCCAGCATTTT.

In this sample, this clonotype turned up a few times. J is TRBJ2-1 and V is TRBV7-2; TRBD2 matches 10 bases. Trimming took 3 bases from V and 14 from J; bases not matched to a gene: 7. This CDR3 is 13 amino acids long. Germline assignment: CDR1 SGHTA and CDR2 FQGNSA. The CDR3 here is CASSLALAGEEFF. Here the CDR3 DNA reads TGTGCCAGCAGCTTGGCTCTAGCGGGGGAGGAGTTCTTC.

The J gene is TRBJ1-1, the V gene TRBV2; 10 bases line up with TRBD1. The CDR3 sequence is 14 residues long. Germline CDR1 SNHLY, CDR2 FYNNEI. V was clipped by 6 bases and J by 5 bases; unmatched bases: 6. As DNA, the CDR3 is TGTGCCAGCAGACTGGGGACAGGGGAAACTGAAGCTTTCTTT. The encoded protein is CASRLGTGETEAFF.

Here the CDR3 DNA reads TGTGCCAGCAGCTTAGCGTGGGCGTCGACCTACGAGCAGTACTTC. It encodes CASSLAWASTYEQYF. V is TRBV7-9 and J is TRBJ2-7; D gene unclear. The CDR3 is made up of 15 amino acids. The ends were cut back, 0 bases at V and 2 bases at J, with 11 bases in the middle. Germline values: CDR1 SEHNR, CDR2 FQNEAQ (reference sequence).